This is a list of T cell receptor beta chains from one sample in a study of blood T cell repertoires in COVID-19. TCRdb's table, derived via immunoSEQ multiplex PCR, lists solely in-frame clones and lacks some. The repertoire consists of 180,000 or so clones, with 85% to 90% occurring once and the leading ten covering approximately 8.9%. What was sequenced was peripheral blood. The receptors stem from a woman aged 60-70 years with acute or convalescent COVID-19. Both conserved end residues are part of each CDR3. Fields, in order: J gene, clone size, D gene, V gene, CDR3 DNA, CDR3 protein. A D gene is named only where the DNA matches it firmly. A clone size is listed for some rows: how often the clone was seen (once, few, many), or a class if it is expanded.

J: TRBJ2-7; size: -; D: -; V: TRBV19; DNA: TGTGCCAGTAGTATGGGGACTTTCTACGAGCAGTACTTC; CDR3: CASSMGTFYEQYF
J: TRBJ1-2; size: -; D: -; V: TRBV27; DNA: TGTGCCAGCAAGGAGGTCGGTAGTAGCCTTTTCTATGGCTACACCTTC; CDR3: CASKEVGSSLFYGYTF
J: TRBJ2-1; size: -; D: TRBD2; V: TRBV29-1; DNA: TGCAGCGTTGAAGGAATGGCTAGCGGGAGTCGCAATGAGCAGTTCTTC; CDR3: CSVEGMASGSRNEQFF
J: TRBJ1-4; size: -; D: TRBD1; V: TRBV5-8; DNA: TGTGCCAGCAGCGGCAGGGGGCCGGTTGAAAAACTGTTTTTT; CDR3: CASSGRGPVEKLFF
J: TRBJ2-1; size: -; D: TRBD2; V: TRBV30; DNA: TGTGCCTGGAGGGGGACTAGGGAAAGGTTCCATGAGCAGTTCTTC; CDR3: CAWRGTRERFHEQFF
J: TRBJ2-5; size: -; D: TRBD2; V: TRBV7-9; DNA: TGTGCCAGCAGCCCCCCCTCTAGCGGGACTTACTTC; CDR3: CASSPPSSGTYF
J: TRBJ2-2; size: -; D: TRBD1; V: TRBV28; DNA: TGTGCCACGGGACAGGGAGCGAACACCGGGGAGCTGTTTTTT; CDR3: CATGQGANTGELFF
J: TRBJ1-3; size: -; D: -; V: TRBV24-1; DNA: TGTGCCACCAGTGATTGGAGGGAAGGGAACACCATATATTTT; CDR3: CATSDWREGNTIYF
J: TRBJ2-2; size: -; D: -; V: TRBV25-1; DNA: TGTGCCAGCAGCCAAACTAGGATACTGAACACCGGGGAGCTGTTTTTT; CDR3: CASSQTRILNTGELFF
J: TRBJ1-3; size: -; D: -; V: TRBV5-1; DNA: TGCGCCAGCAGCTTGGTCGAAGGGGGTAGCTCTGGAAACACCATATATTTT; CDR3: CASSLVEGGSSGNTIYF
J: TRBJ1-2; size: -; D: -; V: TRBV2; DNA: TGTGCCAGCAGGGAGACAGCACCCTATGGCTACACCTTC; CDR3: CASRETAPYGYTF
J: TRBJ2-1; size: once; D: TRBD2; V: TRBV4-1; DNA: TGCGCCAGCAGCCCCACCGGGACTAGTTTGGTCTTC; CDR3: CASSPTGTSLVF
J: TRBJ2-5; size: -; D: TRBD1; V: TRBV6-5; DNA: TGTGCCAGCAGTCTCGACAGGGTCCAAGAGACCCAGTACTTC; CDR3: CASSLDRVQETQYF
J: TRBJ2-1; size: -; D: TRBD2; V: TRBV4-1; DNA: TGCGCCAGCAGCCCAGCGGGATTGCTAGCACGCAGCTCCTACAATGAGCAGTTCTTC; CDR3: CASSPAGLLARSSYNEQFF
J: TRBJ1-5; size: -; D: -; V: TRBV27; DNA: TGTGCCAGCAGTTTGGGGACACCTAATCAGCCCCAGCATTTT; CDR3: CASSLGTPNQPQHF
J: TRBJ2-7; size: once; D: -; V: TRBV29-1; DNA: TGCAGCGTTGCTGGCGGGTACGAGCAGTACTTC; CDR3: CSVAGGYEQYF
J: TRBJ2-3; size: once; D: -; V: TRBV6-5; DNA: TGTGCCAGCAGTTGGGGGCGGGGGACAGATACGCAGTATTTT; CDR3: CASSWGRGTDTQYF
J: TRBJ2-6; size: few; D: -; V: TRBV5-1; DNA: TGCGCCAGCAGTACAGGGGGGGCCGGGGCCAACGTCCTGACTTTC; CDR3: CASSTGGAGANVLTF
J: TRBJ2-6; size: -; D: -; V: TRBV5-4; DNA: TGTGCCAGCAGCTCCCCGAAACAGGGAGTCTCTGGGGCCAACGTCCTGACTTTC; CDR3: CASSSPKQGVSGANVLTF
J: TRBJ1-1; size: -; D: TRBD1; V: TRBV5-1; DNA: TGCGCCAGCAGCTGGGGACAGTCGAACACTGAAGCTTTCTTT; CDR3: CASSWGQSNTEAFF
J: TRBJ2-2; size: -; D: -; V: TRBV12-5; DNA: TGTGCTAGTGCCCCAGATCCGCCAGGGACCGGGGAGCTGTTTTTT; CDR3: CASAPDPPGTGELFF
J: TRBJ1-2; size: -; D: TRBD1; V: TRBV2; DNA: TGTGCCAGCAGCGAGACAAGACAGGGTTTGGGTGGCTACACCTTC; CDR3: CASSETRQGLGGYTF
J: TRBJ2-7; size: once; D: -; V: TRBV21-1; DNA: TGTGCCAGCAGCAAATTATTCGCCGGACTAGCGATCCCTCACGCGGGGGAGCAGTACTTC; CDR3: CASSKLFAGLAIPHAGEQYF
J: TRBJ1-5; size: -; D: TRBD1; V: TRBV29-1; DNA: TGCAGCGTTTCTCAGGGGGCAAACGGGAATCAGCCCCAGCATTTT; CDR3: CSVSQGANGNQPQHF
J: TRBJ1-5; size: -; D: TRBD1; V: TRBV5-1; DNA: TGCGCCAGCAGCTTGTCGGGACAGCTTAATCAGCCCCAGCATTTT; CDR3: CASSLSGQLNQPQHF
J: TRBJ1-3; size: -; D: -; V: TRBV5-4; DNA: TGTGCCAGCAGCTTAGGCAGGGGAAGTGGAAACACCATATATTTT; CDR3: CASSLGRGSGNTIYF
J: TRBJ2-1; size: -; D: -; V: TRBV10-1; DNA: TGCGCCAGCAGTGAGGCGGGTGGGTCGGATGAGCAGTTCTTC; CDR3: CASSEAGGSDEQFF